This T cell receptor beta chain was identified during a study of CXCR3-negative and CXCR3-positive naive CD8 T cells. Study-level findings and limits: Naive cells used TRBV-TRBJ genes in much the same way whether CXCR3-negative or CXCR3-positive; memory cells did not. Cryopreserved PBMCs had partly decreased CXCR3 expression; fresh PBMCs were used in most assays. Higher TRB CDR3 hydrophobicity marked CXCR3-positive naive cells relative to CXCR3-negative naive cells.

Via 5' RACE with UMI labels, TRB cDNA libraries were prepared. No DNA is given; TCRdb re-called the 5' RACE reads and lists each CDR3 protein once. This table holds 84,000 or so distinct CDR3 sequences. The study sorted every CD8+ T cell subset in triplicate at about 270,000 cells each. A word on this clonotype: Its antigen remains unidentified.

The origin of this receptor is a human donor in good health. Some clones in this sample may be carry-over from other donors' samples. Material for sequencing was naive CXCR3+ CD8+ T cells from blood. Regarding subset: CD45RO-CCR7+CD27+CD95- naive CD8+ T cells expressing CXCR3 (TNR3+).

The CDR3 reads CSACELARIQETQYF. The chain has TRBV20-1 and TRBJ2-5. Germline lookup yields CDR1 DFQATT and CDR2 SNEGSKA (reference sequence). CDR3 size: 15 residues.